This T cell receptor (beta chain) was identified during a study of blood T cell repertoires in COVID-19 (dated by TCRdb to between 2020 and 2021). Turning to the overall study: The collaborator samples originated in the United States, Italy and Spain and spanned the acute and convalescent phases of COVID-19. A freely available public database, intended as a resource for researchers studying the immune response to SARS-CoV-2, is where the repertoires were released. The prospective study material was composed of cDNA or gDNA derived from T cells, B-cell-depleted T cells, or PBMCs. Samples came from the ongoing ImmuneRACE study (first 160 participants) plus 1,254 subjects from 6 global collaborators. HLA class I and class II types, where available, came from metadata supplied by the sample provider rather than from assay-based typing. Deeply sampled blood TCRbeta repertoires from subjects exposed to, actively infected with, or recovered from COVID-19 were included in the dataset. Sample metadata almost always included a de-identified subject ID, COVID-19 status, age in years and sex. On the study overall, not on this receptor specifically: Clinical and demographic metadata were provided uncurated, with the amount varying by source and participant.

Each collaborating institution followed its own protocols to collect whole blood in K2EDTA tubes. For TCRbeta analysis, collaborators shipped samples as frozen whole blood, isolated PBMCs, or DNA extracted from either of those sample types. Reading the germline V gene (reference sequence) gives CDR1 SGHNT and CDR2 YYREEE. Inclusive of the bounding cysteine and phenylalanine, the CDR3 is 14 residues long. Kept here is only the CDR3 DNA, which spans 42 bases and is read in frame from base 1. V and J lose 0 bases and 8 bases, and a span of 14 bases separates them. A word on this clone: No antigen is known for it. Nothing much larger sits one base from this clone, and base qualities are not available.

The immunoSEQ Assay, a bias-controlled multiplex PCR, was used to amplify TCRbeta CDR3 regions from genomic DNA. The source study handled its data this way. The number of nucleated cells in each sample was estimated by amplification of reference gene primers within the assay. To quantify the absolute abundance of each unique TCRbeta CDR3 rearrangement, sequence reads were collapsed and filtered. For each sample, productive Simpson clonality was calculated as the square root of Simpson's diversity index across productive rearrangements. This is the immuneACCESS table as TCRdb keeps it, with only in-frame sequences that have V and J called. A part of the clones is gone; compared with another copy, unresolved V genes explain less than half, and the rest is unexplained. Clone size and V and J calls were adopted from that table, with D and trimming inferred from the DNA. The sample profile shows fewer than 250,000 clones; approximately 81% of them were found once. Around 9.3% of the sample rests with the top ten.

The chain links TRBV5-4 with TRBJ1-1, with the D segment identity uncertain. Sequencing was carried out using peripheral blood. This receptor was taken from a woman of 80 years or more with acute or convalescent COVID-19. The DNA sequence is as follows: TGTGCCAGCAGCTTGGACCTGATACCGAGGGAAGCTTTCTTT. Protein translation: CASSLDLIPREAFF.